A selection of T cell receptor beta chains follows, all from one sample in a study of blood T cell repertoires in COVID-19. Profiled with immunoSEQ multiplex PCR; TCRdb holds only in-frame clones, not every one. The repertoire holds 95,000 to 110,000 clones, with roughly 80% as singletons. The sample consisted of peripheral blood. The source of these receptors is a man in his 60s with acute or convalescent COVID-19. CDR3s include the opening cysteine and the closing phenylalanine or tryptophan. Each record gives: J gene, clone size, V gene, D gene, CDR3 protein, CDR3 DNA. A D gene is named only where the DNA matches it firmly. A row's size may be missing; if present it is once, few, many or a size class.

J: TRBJ1-2; size: .; V: TRBV7-8; D: TRBD1; CDR3: CASSRDSNYGYTF; DNA: TGTGCCAGCAGCCGGGACAGCAACTATGGCTACACCTTC
J: TRBJ2-7; size: .; V: TRBV2; D: .; CDR3: CASSLTGHEQYF; DNA: TGTGCCAGCAGTCTCACAGGGCACGAGCAGTACTTC
J: TRBJ2-3; size: .; V: TRBV11-3; D: .; CDR3: CASSSSLIGTDTQYF; DNA: TGTGCCAGCAGCTCGAGCTTGATCGGCACAGATACGCAGTATTTT
J: TRBJ1-5; size: few; V: TRBV5-1; D: .; CDR3: CASSPGHLSNQPQHF; DNA: TGCGCCAGCAGCCCGGGACATCTTAGCAATCAGCCCCAGCATTTT
J: TRBJ1-1; size: .; V: TRBV5-1; D: TRBD1; CDR3: CASSADRANTEAFF; DNA: TGCGCCAGCAGCGCGGACAGGGCGAACACTGAAGCTTTCTTT
J: TRBJ1-2; size: .; V: TRBV5-4; D: TRBD1; CDR3: CASSLGRGSGYTF; DNA: TGTGCCAGCAGCTTGGGCAGGGGGAGCGGCTACACCTTC
J: TRBJ1-5; size: .; V: TRBV7-2; D: .; CDR3: CASSDLHLGEPQHF; DNA: TGTGCCAGCAGCGACCTCCATCTCGGGGAGCCCCAGCATTTT
J: TRBJ1-3; size: .; V: TRBV30; D: TRBD1; CDR3: CAWSVQGAAGNTIYF; DNA: TGTGCCTGGAGTGTACAGGGGGCGGCCGGAAACACCATATATTTT
J: TRBJ1-6; size: few; V: TRBV11-3; D: .; CDR3: CASSLDGTLTSPLHF; DNA: TGTGCCAGCAGCTTAGACGGGACATTGACTTCACCCCTCCACTTT
J: TRBJ2-2; size: .; V: TRBV5-1; D: TRBD1; CDR3: CASTRRGQGAPGELFF; DNA: TGCGCCAGCACACGGCGGGGACAGGGGGCCCCCGGGGAGCTGTTTTTT
J: TRBJ2-5; size: .; V: TRBV5-1; D: .; CDR3: CASSLGGGGGRFQETQYF; DNA: TGCGCCAGCAGCTTAGGGGGTGGCGGCGGGAGATTTCAAGAGACCCAGTACTTC
J: TRBJ1-5; size: .; V: TRBV18; D: TRBD1; CDR3: CASSGQGKGSNQPQHF; DNA: TGTGCCAGCTCAGGACAGGGTAAGGGGAGCAATCAGCCCCAGCATTTT
J: TRBJ1-5; size: .; V: TRBV2; D: .; CDR3: CASSQDRNQPQHF; DNA: TGTGCCAGCAGCCAAGACAGGAATCAGCCCCAGCATTTT
J: TRBJ1-1; size: few; V: TRBV5-6; D: TRBD1; CDR3: CASSLVNGQGDEAFF; DNA: TGTGCCAGCAGCTTGGTTAACGGACAGGGCGATGAAGCTTTCTTT
J: TRBJ2-6; size: .; V: TRBV9; D: .; CDR3: CASSARGGANVLTF; DNA: TGTGCCAGCAGCGCCCGAGGTGGGGCCAACGTCCTGACTTTC
J: TRBJ2-1; size: few; V: TRBV5-1; D: TRBD2; CDR3: CASGPGLAGGTPLNEQFF; DNA: TGCGCCAGCGGCCCCGGACTAGCGGGAGGGACCCCCCTCAATGAGCAGTTCTTC
J: TRBJ2-5; size: few; V: TRBV15; D: .; CDR3: CATSRGTAQETQYF; DNA: TGTGCCACCAGCAGAGGGACAGCCCAAGAGACCCAGTACTTC
J: TRBJ2-1; size: .; V: TRBV5-1; D: .; CDR3: CASSSMADNEQFF; DNA: TGCGCCAGCAGCTCAATGGCCGACAATGAGCAGTTCTTC
J: TRBJ1-2; size: .; V: TRBV5-1; D: .; CDR3: CASSLADGNYGYTF; DNA: TGCGCCAGCAGCTTGGCCGACGGGAACTATGGCTACACCTTC
J: TRBJ1-4; size: .; V: TRBV6-2/TRBV6-3; D: .; CDR3: CASSYPTRATEKLFF; DNA: TGTGCCAGCAGTTACCCGACCAGGGCTACCGAAAAACTGTTTTTT
J: TRBJ1-1; size: .; V: TRBV11-3; D: .; CDR3: CASSLYMNTEAFF; DNA: TGTGCCAGCAGCCTATATATGAACACTGAAGCTTTCTTT
J: TRBJ2-3; size: .; V: TRBV19; D: TRBD2; CDR3: CASTRLAGDADTQYF; DNA: TGTGCCAGTACCCGACTAGCGGGAGATGCAGATACGCAGTATTTT
J: TRBJ2-2; size: .; V: TRBV5-4; D: TRBD1; CDR3: CASSQGQSTGELFF; DNA: TGTGCCAGCAGCCAGGGACAGAGCACCGGGGAGCTGTTTTTT
J: TRBJ1-1; size: .; V: TRBV27; D: .; CDR3: CATRRGATNTEAFF; DNA: TGTGCCACTCGACGGGGGGCCACGAACACTGAAGCTTTCTTT
J: TRBJ2-5; size: .; V: TRBV12-3/TRBV12-4; D: .; CDR3: CASRNSPRETQYF; DNA: TGTGCCAGCAGAAACTCACCGCGGGAGACCCAGTACTTC
J: TRBJ2-2; size: once; V: TRBV4-1; D: TRBD2; CDR3: CASSQEAGGANTGELFF; DNA: TGCGCCAGCAGCCAAGAAGCGGGAGGGGCGAACACCGGGGAGCTGTTTTTT
J: TRBJ1-6; size: .; V: TRBV18; D: TRBD1; CDR3: CASSPIAGRGRDSPLHF; DNA: TGTGCCAGCTCACCGATCGCGGGCAGGGGGCGGGATTCACCCCTCCACTTT
J: TRBJ1-5; size: .; V: TRBV9; D: .; CDR3: CASSVGPHGNQPQHF; DNA: TGTGCCAGCAGCGTTGGGCCACATGGCAATCAGCCCCAGCATTTT
J: TRBJ2-3; size: .; V: TRBV6-5; D: .; CDR3: CASSYHTDTQYF; DNA: TGTGCCAGCAGTTACCACACAGATACGCAGTATTTT
J: TRBJ1-1; size: .; V: TRBV14; D: .; CDR3: CASSQWEGKDAEAFF; DNA: TGTGCCAGCAGCCAATGGGAGGGAAAGGACGCTGAAGCTTTCTTT
J: TRBJ1-3; size: .; V: TRBV11-2; D: .; CDR3: CASSLDGYGGAGNTIYF; DNA: TGTGCCAGCAGCTTAGATGGGTACGGCGGGGCTGGAAACACCATATATTTT
J: TRBJ2-1; size: .; V: TRBV5-1; D: TRBD1; CDR3: CASSGQGAENEQFF; DNA: TGCGCCAGCAGCGGACAGGGGGCGGAAAATGAGCAGTTCTTC
J: TRBJ2-7; size: .; V: TRBV6-5; D: TRBD1; CDR3: CASSRTGNSYEQYF; DNA: TGTGCCAGCAGCCGGACAGGGAATAGCTACGAGCAGTACTTC
J: TRBJ1-6; size: .; V: TRBV28; D: TRBD1; CDR3: CASSGDRARDSPLHF; DNA: TGTGCCAGCAGTGGGGACAGGGCCAGGGATTCACCCCTCCACTTT
J: TRBJ1-2; size: few; V: TRBV7-2; D: .; CDR3: CASSPLGGAGGVLGGYTF; DNA: TGTGCCAGCAGCCCCCTCGGGGGGGCAGGAGGAGTTTTGGGTGGCTACACCTTC
J: TRBJ2-5; size: .; V: TRBV27; D: .; CDR3: CASSLSGLYQETQYF; DNA: TGTGCCAGCAGTTTATCGGGGCTATACCAAGAGACCCAGTACTTC
J: TRBJ1-3; size: .; V: TRBV7-9; D: .; CDR3: CASSSHDTISGNTIYF; DNA: TGTGCCAGCAGCAGCCACGACACAATCTCTGGAAACACCATATATTTT
J: TRBJ1-2; size: .; V: TRBV7-2; D: .; CDR3: CASSLIPQGLTYGDGYTF; DNA: TGTGCCAGCAGCTTAATCCCCCAGGGGTTAACCTATGGGGATGGCTACACCTTC
J: TRBJ2-7; size: .; V: TRBV11-2; D: .; CDR3: CASSALQSPGYEQYF; DNA: TGTGCCAGCAGCGCACTTCAGTCTCCGGGATACGAGCAGTACTTC
J: TRBJ2-1; size: .; V: TRBV16; D: TRBD2; CDR3: CASSPPGRESNEQFF; DNA: TGTGCCAGCAGCCCCCCCGGGAGGGAGAGCAATGAGCAGTTCTTC
J: TRBJ2-3; size: .; V: TRBV6-1; D: TRBD1; CDR3: CASSEGDRITDTQYF; DNA: TGTGCCAGCAGTGAAGGGGACAGGATCACAGATACGCAGTATTTT
J: TRBJ2-1; size: .; V: TRBV18; D: .; CDR3: CASSPRAAIYNEQFF; DNA: TGTGCCAGCTCACCGAGAGCGGCAATCTACAATGAGCAGTTCTTC
J: TRBJ2-5; size: .; V: TRBV2; D: TRBD1; CDR3: CASSVDRDPPETQYF; DNA: TGTGCCAGCAGTGTGGACAGGGATCCCCCAGAGACCCAGTACTTC
J: TRBJ2-3; size: once; V: TRBV18; D: TRBD2; CDR3: CASSPPSGVTDTQYF; DNA: TGTGCCAGCTCTCCACCCAGCGGGGTCACAGATACGCAGTATTTT
J: TRBJ2-5; size: .; V: TRBV29-1; D: .; CDR3: CSVEVTGTSSETQYF; DNA: TGCAGCGTTGAAGTTACGGGGACAAGTAGCGAGACCCAGTACTTC
J: TRBJ1-2; size: .; V: TRBV28; D: TRBD1; CDR3: CASRSTGVSGYTF; DNA: TGTGCCAGCAGATCGACAGGGGTTAGTGGCTACACCTTC
J: TRBJ2-2; size: .; V: TRBV6-5; D: .; CDR3: CASIRRGTETGELFF; DNA: TGTGCCAGCATACGCCGCGGAACGGAGACCGGGGAGCTGTTTTTT
J: TRBJ1-3; size: .; V: TRBV5-4; D: .; CDR3: CASSFPPQGRGGNTIYF; DNA: TGTGCCAGCAGCTTCCCCCCCCAGGGAAGAGGCGGAAACACCATATATTTT
J: TRBJ2-7; size: .; V: TRBV7-8; D: .; CDR3: CASSLSSLYEQYF; DNA: TGTGCCAGCAGCTTATCCAGTTTATACGAGCAGTACTTC
J: TRBJ2-5; size: .; V: TRBV18; D: .; CDR3: CASSPPQGTQYF; DNA: TGTGCCAGCTCACCTCCACAGGGAACCCAGTACTTC